This T cell receptor beta chain was recorded in a study of cytomegalovirus exposure and HLA in healthy donors (dated by TCRdb to 2015 to 2018). Study-wide context: In an earlier analysis of about 560 of the donors, less than 350 Gb of sequence data and about 110 million unique TCR beta sequences from about 180 million T cells were reported. Around 320 gigabases of sequencing data and tens of millions of unique TCR sequences were included in an early release covering about 620 HLA-typed donors. Of the roughly 390 genotyped donors, around 81% fell in the genetic ancestry cluster associated with self-reported Caucasian donors. The aim of the study was to test whether cataloging public T cell receptors could identify signatures of past pathogen exposure. The T cell repertoires of 666 subjects were profiled by immunosequencing and related to cytomegalovirus serostatus. A separate validation cohort of about 110 different subjects was used in addition to the approximately 700-subject first cohort. The study combined high-throughput TCR immunosequencing, statistical association of individual TCRs with disease status, and machine learning to predict cytomegalovirus infection status. A later analysis re-analyzed previously published TCR beta repertoires from about 730 donors and added high-resolution HLA genotyping to study TCR occurrence patterns. In the later analysis, no new phenotypic data were used to find candidate immune exposures; instead, reliance was placed on TCR beta sequences and their occurrence across donors. In an earlier analysis of 500 to 650 of the donors, high-throughput TCR beta sequencing was used to judge whether each TCR beta V gene segment behaved as functional or pseudogenic. Donor age, sex, ethnicity and CMV serostatus were collected together with the repertoire data. A later genetic analysis took genome-wide SNP genotypes for about 55% of the roughly 670 donors and used that subset as a discovery cohort. Every repertoire in the discovery cohort had been generated on one and the same sequencing platform. HLA typing included class I and class II loci at four-digit resolution. The number of typed donors differed by locus: roughly 629-640 for A, B, C, DRB1 and DQB1; approximately 520 for DQA1; around 580 for DPA1; and about 470 for DPB1. Roughly 5 DR-DQ haplotypes were handled as single units for association and clustering, since linkage in the cohort was strong. Across under 500 genotyped donors of the cohort, an average of roughly 200,000 unique TCR beta nucleotide sequences per donor were sequenced, and about a sixth of those sequences were non-productive. Points the paper makes about the study in general: The only immune exposure information available for the cohort was CMV serostatus. According to a later analysis, most CMV-associated TCR beta chains appeared to be HLA-restricted, and the HLA associations seemed to be driven largely by CMV exposure. Three of the identified cytomegalovirus-associated TCR beta chains were confirmed in vitro to be specific for cytomegalovirus antigens. According to a later genetic analysis, donors in an Asian-associated ancestry cluster had fewer N-insertions in productive TCRs than the approximately 650-donor mean. A further reported finding was that TCR beta sequences accurately predicted the HLA-A and HLA-B alleles for most subjects in the first cohort. Several of the top co-occurrence clusters appeared to be linked to parvovirus B19, influenza, CMV and Epstein-Barr virus, according to a later analysis. In a later analysis, HLA-associated TCR beta chains showed more clonal expansion and lower generation probabilities than non-associated chains that were equally common. Cytomegalovirus status was reported to be diagnosed by the classifier with high specificity and sensitivity in both the original and validation cohorts. Roughly uniform sequencing depth across donors was assumed in presence/absence analyses, although this assumption may not hold. Because counts were too low, roughly 16 rarely observed V segments, including chromosome 9 orphons, were left out of the earlier analysis of over 550 of the donors. In a later genetic analysis, a missense DCLRE1C variant was associated with V-gene and J-gene trimming of TCR beta chains, and the association was replicated in an independent cohort. Because HLA typing was unavailable for some donors at each locus, only the typed subset was used in association tests. In an earlier analysis of some 550 of the donors, most TCR beta V segments were observed in productive rearrangements about 87% or about 30% of the time, broadly matching IMGT annotations. A cluster of highly shared sequence variants was judged likely to be a technical artifact of the sequencing pipeline. The cohort was sequenced for TCR beta chains only, and without alpha or paired-chain data the features that could be detected were limited. In a later analysis, the rate of TCR association differed among HLA loci, with DRB1 alleles having the most associated TCRs and HLA-C alleles having the fewest. The 87-base-pair reads could not distinguish some IMGT-functional V segments, including TRBV6-2 and TRBV6-3, so those segments were excluded. A later analysis associated 16,951 TCR beta sequences with specific HLA alleles at a false discovery rate of 0.05. The study gave a list of 150 to 200 TCR beta chains associated with cytomegalovirus. Strong co-occurrence of HLA alleles, especially DR and DQ, made assigning TCR associations to individual alleles difficult. Linkage disequilibrium might explain the correlated functional status among segregating V segments, but an unknown experimental factor could not be excluded. The authors suggested that the approach could potentially be extended to other disease states and immunological phenotypes. Most TCR sequences were observed very rarely across donors, whereas some public TCRs were present in many individuals.

Concerning this clone: There is no known antigen for this receptor. Per-base qualities were not stored, and no clone one base away is much larger.

Libraries came from the immunoSEQ multiplex PCR assay. For the multiplex PCR, a mixture combining 60 forward primers for TCR Vbeta segments and 13 reverse primers for TCR Jbeta segments was used. The CDR3 region of rearranged TCR beta genes was amplified from genomic DNA with a multiplex PCR assay. The amplified TCR beta libraries were sequenced on the Illumina HiSeq System as 87-base-pair reads. For the original study's pipeline: A later analysis counted approximately 84 million unique TCR beta chains across the 600 to 850 repertoires, and some 11 million of these chains were shared by at least two donors. To remove PCR and sequencing errors, raw reads were error-corrected and collapsed into unique sequences using a nearest-neighbor algorithm that merged closely related sequences. Alignment of CDR3 sequences to IMGT reference sequences was used to assign V, D and J gene segments. Each retained sequence needed at least a six-nucleotide match to both a V gene segment and a J gene segment. A rearrangement counted as productive if the CDR3 had no stop codons and remained in frame with V and J, and every other rearrangement counted as non-productive. Following IMGT convention, CDR3 was defined as the stretch from the second conserved V-encoded cysteine to the conserved J-encoded phenylalanine. The earlier analysis of 500 to 600 of the donors excluded sequences that lacked an unambiguous match to a single V gene segment. In an earlier analysis of more than 500 of the donors, a V segment was called functional when productive rearrangements were above 56.7%, and segregating when the standard deviation between donors exceeded 5%. A statistical classification framework was built for diagnosing cytomegalovirus status from the catalog of TCR beta chain sequences. V and J gene assignment, in a later analysis, came from comparing TCR nucleotide sequences with IMGT/GENE-DB human TR gene sequences. The TCRdist pipeline was used in a later analysis to assign CDR3 sequences and most-parsimonious VDJ recombination scenarios. In a later analysis, each TCR beta chain was defined by its CDR3 amino acid sequence together with its V-gene family, and reads lacking a unique V-gene family were excluded. In a later analysis, 500 to 650 highly shared, low-generation-probability nucleotide sequences were removed to address suspected cross-contamination and a sequencing artifact. For each public chain, a later analysis derived a clonal expansion index from normalized ranks of inferred template counts within each repertoire. In a later analysis, generation probabilities were computed with a VDJ recombination model fitted to out-of-frame rearrangements, and the resulting probabilities were checked against IGoR. In a later analysis, hypergeometric tests were used to score TCR-TCR, TCR-HLA and TCR-CMV co-occurrence, with a repertoire-size bias correction applied to TCR pairs. False discovery rates were estimated in a later analysis by permuting HLA or CMV assignments 20 times. In a later analysis, co-occurring TCRs were grouped using DBSCAN, and TCRdist sequence similarity was added for clustering within HLA-allele-positive subsets. Repertoires with fewer than 30,000 or more than 120,000 public chains, plus five repertoires with anomalous nucleotide sharing, were excluded from co-occurrence clustering. Here the immuneACCESS table is served through TCRdb, limited to in-frame sequences with V and J called. Missing clones are a known gap in these copies; in checked studies unresolved V genes cover under half, and the rest lacks a known reason. Clone size and V and J calls were adopted from that table, with D and trimming inferred from the DNA. In all, the sample holds around 61,000 clones, and roughly 80% of those were seen once. 1.7% of the sample comes from the top ten.

In total, about 650 healthy bone marrow donors made up the cohort. All cohort members were sampled while nominally healthy, although unrecorded immune exposures were likely present. The donor was CMV seronegative and belonged to the group of around 400 seronegative cohort members. A peripheral blood sample was collected from each donor, and TCR beta sequencing was performed on peripheral blood mononuclear cells. Genomic DNA extraction from the blood cell samples was performed with the Qiagen DNeasy Blood Extraction Kit. From the cysteine up to the phenylalanine, the CDR3 has a length of 16 residues. The read is trimmed to its CDR3 DNA, 48 bases read in frame from base 1. Per the germline V gene, MNHEY is the CDR1 and SVGAGI is the CDR2. V is shortened by 2 bases, J by 1 base, and the region joining them spans 14 bases.

What was sequenced was PBMCs. This sequence was found in a man aged 40-50 years in good health and CMV-seronegative. This chain joins TRBV6-5 to TRBJ1-1; the D gene cannot be named for sure. The CDR3 sequence is CASSYGSWQANTEAFF. The sequenced DNA is TGTGCCAGCAGTTACGGTTCATGGCAGGCGAACACTGAAGCTTTCTTT.